The 16 T cell receptor beta chains listed next were all sequenced from one sample in a study of blood T cell repertoires in COVID-19. The protocol was immunoSEQ multiplex PCR, while the TCRdb copy is restricted to in-frame clones and leaves out a portion. Found here are over 60,000 clones, 86% of them singletons; the top ten hold around 14%. The sequenced sample was peripheral blood. The receptors derive from a woman aged 55-69 years with acute or convalescent COVID-19.

This chain joins TRBV7-3 and TRBJ1-2, with D hard to call. V lost 5 bases to trimming and J lost 2 bases, with 12 bases between them. The V gene's germline CDR1 is SGHTA and CDR2 FQGTGA. There are 14 residues in the CDR3. Here the CDR3 DNA reads TGTGCCAGCAGCCCCCCCGGTACCAACTATGGCTACACCTTC. This codes for CASSPPGTNYGYTF.

The chain is built from TRBV10-2 and TRBJ2-5; tentatively, D is TRBD1 (6 bases). V lost 4 bases and J lost 1, with 22 bases in between. The V gene's germline CDR1 is WSHSY and CDR2 SAAADI. The CDR3 extends over 18 amino acids. For the CDR3, the DNA is TGCGCCAGCAGTGGAGAGAAGGGGGTGGGCCGAGGCCAAGAGACCCAGTACTTC. It codes for CASSGEKGVGRGQETQYF.

This clone has more than one count but fewer than ten. The rearrangement joins TRBV19 to TRBJ2-3; 9 nucleotides match TRBD1. The CDR3 has 15 amino acids. CDR1 LNHDA and CDR2 SQIVND come from the germline V gene (reference sequence). The J segment lost 3 bases and the V segment lost 7 bases, leaving 8 bases of the junction unmatched. CDR3 region: CASNLQGARTDTQYF. CDR3 bases: TGTGCCAGTAACCTACAGGGGGCGAGGACAGATACGCAGTATTTT. Filled out from reference TRBV19 and TRBJ2-3, the complete variable domain reads DGGITQSPKYLFRKEGQNVTLSCEQNLNHDAMYWYRQDPGQGLRLIYYSQIVNDFQKGDIAEGYSVSREKKESFPLTVTSAQKNPTAFYLCASNLQGARTDTQYFGPGTRLTVL.

The V gene is TRBV15, the J gene TRBJ1-2, with TRBD1 as a possible D gene (6 bases). The length of the CDR3 is 13 residues. V lost 0 bases and J 7 bases, leaving 9 bases between the germline ends. Germline CDR1 is LNHNV and CDR2 is YYDKDF (reference sequence). The CDR3, as DNA: TGTGCCACCAGCAGAGAAGGCAGGGGTGGCTACACCTTC. Translating it yields CATSREGRGGYTF.

V is TRBV5-1 and J is TRBJ1-5; no clear D. Germline CDR1 and CDR2: SGHRS and YFSETQ. CDR3 length: 13 residues. V dropped 0 bases and J dropped 5 bases, with 6 bases sitting between them. This CDR3 is CASSLERDQPQHF. CDR3 nucleotide sequence: TGCGCCAGCAGCTTGGAGAGGGATCAGCCCCAGCATTTT.

The rearrangement links TRBV5-1 to TRBJ2-7, with TRBD1 matching over 8 bases. The germline V gene encodes CDR1 SGHRS and CDR2 YFSETQ. V shed 3 bases and J 4 bases; nucleotides not matched to a gene: 6. There are 14 residues in the CDR3. The CDR3 sequence is CASSSDRVTYEQYF. For the CDR3, the DNA is TGCGCCAGCAGCTCGGACAGGGTTACTTACGAGCAGTACTTC.

This CDR3 is CARSHIGRGTDEQYF. The CDR3, as DNA: TGTGCCAGAAGCCATATAGGCAGGGGTACCGACGAGCAGTACTTC. The V gene is TRBV5-3, the J gene TRBJ2-7; D perhaps matches TRBD1 (6 bases). TRBV5-3 is flagged as an ORF with uncertain function. The CDR3 covers 15 residues. V lost 4 bases, J lost 5 bases, and 19 bases lay in between.

The gene calls are TRBV20-1 and TRBJ2-3; perhaps TRBD2 as D (6 bases). Germline CDR1 DFQATT, CDR2 SNEGSKA (reference sequence). V gave up 3 bases and J gave up 2 bases, with 15 bases separating them. This CDR3 comprises 15 residues. The CDR3 DNA sequence: TGCAGTGCTAGTGACTCGGCGGGGTCCACAGATACGCAGTATTTT. Its translation is CSASDSAGSTDTQYF.

The chain uses TRBV19 and TRBJ2-1, with 10 bases lining up with TRBD1. J gave up 7 bases and V 5 bases, and 11 bases lay outside the gene matches. The germline V gene encodes CDR1 LNHDA and CDR2 SQIVND (reference sequence). CDR3 length equals 16 residues. This CDR3 is CASSPGRGQGKNEQFF. The CDR3 DNA is TGTGCCAGTAGTCCAGGTAGGGGACAGGGGAAGAATGAGCAGTTCTTC.

This clone was seen a few times. The chain is built from TRBV9 and TRBJ1-1; no clear D gene. Germline assignment: CDR1 SGDLS and CDR2 YYNGEE. Between the trimmed V and J ends, which lost 4 bases and 4 bases, there was a span of 11 bases. The CDR3 covers 13 residues. The CDR3 spells CASSNRPGTEAFF. The CDR3 DNA is TGTGCCAGCAGCAATCGTCCGGGCACTGAAGCTTTCTTT.

The chain recombines TRBV28 with TRBJ2-7; 11 bases align to TRBD1. The J segment lost 1 base and the V segment lost 3 bases, leaving 2 bases of the junction unmatched. CDR3 length equals 15 residues. The germline V gene encodes CDR1 MDHEN and CDR2 SYDVKM. This CDR3 is CASSLGTGGSYEQYF. DNA of the CDR3: TGTGCCAGCAGTTTGGGGACAGGGGGTTCCTACGAGCAGTACTTC.

The genes are TRBV7-3 and TRBJ2-1, with 8 bases identical to TRBD2. The germline V gene has CDR1 SGHTA and CDR2 FQGTGA. The CDR3 covers 15 residues. V was pared by 2 bases and J by 7 bases, with 7 bases of the junction left unmatched. The CDR3 bases are TGTGCCAGCAGCTTATCAGCGGGGGCTGGGAATGAGCAGTTCTTC. Translated, it gives CASSLSAGAGNEQFF. Looking up the rest from reference TRBV7-3 and TRBJ2-1 gives the full variable domain: GAGVSQTPSNKVTEKGKYVELRCDPISGHTALYWYRQSLGQGPEFLIYFQGTGAADDSGLPNDRFFAVRPEGSVSTLKIQRTERGDSAVYLCASSLSAGAGNEQFFGPGTRLTVL.

V is TRBV28 and J is TRBJ2-7; TRBD1 might be the D (5 bases). Trimming left V 2 bases short and J 3 bases short, with 8 bases between. The germline CDR1 and CDR2 sequences are MDHEN and SYDVKM. The CDR3 is 13 residues long. This CDR3 is CASSLDSLYEQYF. The CDR3 DNA follows: TGTGCCAGCAGTTTAGACAGTCTCTACGAGCAGTACTTC.

The gene calls are TRBV28 and TRBJ2-4; D remains unclear. Per germline, CDR1 MDHEN and CDR2 SYDVKM. CDR3 size: 14 residues. Between the trimmed V and J ends, which lost 4 bases and 0 bases, there was a span of 7 bases. CDR3 sequence (DNA): TGTGCCAGCAGTTCCGACATAGCCAAAAACATTCAGTACTTC. This encodes CASSSDIAKNIQYF.

This clone has only a few counts. The CDR3 DNA sequence: TGTGCCAGTAGTATTGGACAGACCCTTAATTCACCCCTCCACTTT. Amino acid sequence: CASSIGQTLNSPLHF. This chain joins TRBV19 and TRBJ1-6, with TRBD1 as a possible D gene (6 bases). Trimming removed 3 bases from V and 6 bases from J, with 12 bases in between. CDR3 size: 15 residues. CDR1 and CDR2 from the germline V gene are LNHDA and SQIVND (reference sequence).

This chain connects TRBV5-1 to TRBJ2-7; D might be TRBD1 (6 bases). Trimming stripped 4 bases from V and 2 bases from J, with 13 bases between. The CDR3 contains 14 residues. Germline V CDR1 and CDR2: SGHRS, YFSETQ. As DNA, the CDR3 is TGCGCCAGCAGCACGGACAGTATTCCCTACGAGCAGTACTTC. Translating it yields CASSTDSIPYEQYF.